These 6 T cell receptor beta chains were all obtained from the same sample, sequenced in a study of blood T cell repertoires in COVID-19. The protocol was immunoSEQ multiplex PCR, while the TCRdb copy is restricted to in-frame clones and leaves out a portion. The table has about 110,000 clones, around 88% seen once. Source material: peripheral blood. Receptors were obtained from a man between 45 and 60 years old with active or convalescent COVID-19.

The chain is built from TRBV9 and TRBJ1-6; a possible D gene is TRBD1 (5 bases). The CDR3 is made up of 14 amino acids. The V end lost 0 bases, the J end lost 11 bases, and 12 bases lay between the germline ends. In germline, CDR1 is SGDLS, CDR2 YYNGEE. CDR3 loop: CASSVGGGLAPLHF. CDR3 bases: TGTGCCAGCAGCGTAGGGGGGGGTTTAGCACCCCTCCACTTT. The entire variable domain, with the rest obtained from reference TRBV9 and TRBJ1-6, is as follows: DSGVTQTPKHLITATGQRVTLRCSPRSGDLSVYWYQQSLDQGLQFLIQYYNGEERAKGNILERFSAQQFPDLHSELNLSSLELGDSALYFCASSVGGGLAPLHFGNGTRLTVT.

V usage is TRBV23-1 and J usage is TRBJ1-5, with a weak D call TRBD1 (6 bases). TRBV23-1 is annotated as an ORF whose role is uncertain. This CDR3 comprises 16 residues. V was clipped by 7 bases and J by 1 base, with 17 bases between them. CDR3 nucleotide sequence: TGCGCCAGCACCCTTTCTGCCAGGGGCAGCAATCAGCCCCAGCATTTT. This translates into CASTLSARGSNQPQHF.

V is TRBV11-2 and J is TRBJ2-5, with 10 bases lining up with TRBD2. The germline V gene has CDR1 SGHAT and CDR2 FQNNGV. This CDR3 is built from 17 residues. V shed 5 bases and J 2 bases; nucleotides not matched to a gene: 11. The CDR3 DNA reads as TGTGCCAGCAGCCCGGGGGGTGGGACTAGCGTACAAGAGACCCAGTACTTC. It yields the protein CASSPGGGTSVQETQYF. The full variable domain, completed using reference TRBV11-2 and TRBJ2-5, is EAGVAQSPRYKIIEKRQSVAFWCNPISGHATLYWYQQILGQGPKLLIQFQNNGVVDDSQLPKDRFSAERLKGVDSTLKIQPAKLEDSAVYLCASSPGGGTSVQETQYFGPGTRLLVL.

The CDR3 region has the DNA TGCAGTGCGAGTCTAGCGAGAGAGACCCAGTACTTC. This codes for CSASLARETQYF. V is TRBV20-1 and J is TRBJ2-5; possibly TRBD2 for D (6 bases). Germline V CDR1 and CDR2: DFQATT, SNEGSKA (reference sequence). CDR3 length: 12 residues. Trimming took off 6 bases at V and 4 bases at J, with 12 bases between the two ends.

V usage is TRBV27 and J usage is TRBJ1-5; 8 bases map to TRBD1. CDR3 length: 15 residues. CDR1 is MNHEY, CDR2 SMNVEV, per germline (reference sequence). V dropped 5 bases and J dropped 8; count of bases not matched to a gene: 11. DNA for the CDR3: TGTGCCAGCAGTCCAAGATTGGGACAGGTAGAGCCCCAGCATTTT. As protein: CASSPRLGQVEPQHF.

V gene TRBV4-1 combines with J gene TRBJ2-1; 7 nucleotides agree with TRBD2. Germline CDR1 and CDR2: MGHRA and YSYEKL. V lost 0 bases to trimming and J lost 1 base; unmatched junction nucleotides: 3. The CDR3 runs to 16 residues. The CDR3 DNA follows: TGCGCCAGCAGCCAAGATTGGCGGGAGTCCTACAATGAGCAGTTCTTC. Its translation: CASSQDWRESYNEQFF.